This T cell receptor (beta chain) was recovered during a study of vaccination and CD4 T cells after COVID-19 (dated by TCRdb to between 2022 and 2023). The study in broad terms: SARS-CoV-2 positivity had been established in the convalescent patients by nasal swab PCR, and mild disease was recorded in under ten of these patients and severe disease in one. For stimulating the cultures, overlapping spike peptide pools were used, derived from SARS-CoV-2 as well as from the common cold coronaviruses HCoV-NL63, HCoV-OC43 and HCoV-229E. Control cultures received a CEFX viral epitope pool as the positive control, an HIV-1 Nef peptide pool as the negative control, or no peptide. Two doses of either the Pfizer-BioNTech BNT162b2 vaccine (n=8) or the Moderna mRNA-1273 vaccine (n=2) were administered to participants. The convalescent cohort comprised six males and four females, including two Hispanic individuals, seven Caucasians, two Asians and one multiracial person. Post-COVID blood samples were collected from convalescent patients a median of about 92 days after diagnosis, with a range of roughly 35 to 161 days. In roughly 10 COVID-19 convalescent patients and a few infection-naive healthy vaccine recipients, the spike-specific CD4+ TCR repertoire before mRNA vaccination was compared with the repertoire after mRNA vaccination. The time from the second vaccine dose to post-vaccine blood sampling had a median of around 72 days and ranged from about 13 to 250 days. General findings and caveats noted by the study authors: Relatively few convalescent patients were included in the study, and early timepoints after natural infection were not analyzed. Among the post-vaccine SARS-CoV-2-reactive clones in convalescent patients, a median approximately 86% showed up only after vaccination, which suggests vaccine-specific priming. Of the vaccine-specific clones in convalescent patients, 304 of 307, or nearly all, reacted only to SARS-CoV-2 spike and did not cross-react with common cold coronaviruses. The median number of SARS-CoV-2-reactive clonotypes rose from approximately 20 after infection to 38 after vaccination, but the change was not significant.

Explained via the paper, the treatment or condition label denotes: approximately nine-day PBMC culture with coronavirus spike peptide pools or control peptides (ViraFEST assay). The study used the ViraFEST assay, which expanded antigen-specific T cells with peptide pools and then identified expanded clonotypes by TCR sequencing. The convalescent patients' positive SARS-CoV-2 PCR tests fell between March and December 2020, which was before the Alpha, Beta and Delta variants emerged in the United States. More than 1.5 million PBMCs per well were cultured in IMDM with roughly 5.5% human AB serum and approximately 9.8 IU/ml IL-2, plus 10 ug/ml peptide pools. On days 3 and 7, half of the culture medium was replaced with fresh IL-2-containing medium. Once the cells had been in culture for around ten days, the EasySep CD4+ T cell isolation kit was used to isolate CD4+ T cells by negative selection. PBMCs were separated from whole blood using Ficoll-Paque Plus gradient centrifugation and then either used fresh or cryopreserved at -140C. In general, triplicate wells were set up for every culture condition.

On this clonotype itself: The clone's antigen remains unknown. Per-base quality was not reported, and no clone a single base away is much larger than it.

The library was generated by PCR. DNA from cultured CD4+ T cells underwent TCR sequencing with the Oncomine TCR Beta short-read assay at the Johns Hopkins FTIC core. The QIAamp micro DNA kit was used to extract genomic DNA from the cultured CD4+ T cells. Oncomine TCR Beta libraries made from cultured CD4+ T cells were pooled using unique dual indexes and sequenced on an Illumina iSeq 100. The study's own analysis went as follows. Non-productive sequences were filtered out, and CDR3s that did not start with C, did not end with F or W, or were shorter than 7 amino acids were discarded. Antigen-specific clonotypes were identified with the MANAFEST web application by comparing peptide-stimulated wells with reference and other culture wells. Positive clones required FDR below 0.05, an odds ratio above 5, and productive frequency above 0.1% in at least two of three replicate wells. A clonotype counted as cross-reactive if it showed significant expansion both in the SARS-CoV-2 spike wells and in at least one common cold coronavirus spike condition. CDR3 homology was assessed with Levenshtein distances (stringdist) and unrooted phylogenetic trees (ape) in R version 3.6.1. The raw public reads went through TCRdb reprocessing: fastp at Q25, MiXCR clone calling, in-frame beta chains kept. Entries that share a CDR3 protein sequence are merged under the most common genes and DNA. TCRdb, not the authors, supplied the V and J calls. This sample has some 6,000 distinct CDR3 sequences in its table, and about 30% of those were observed once. The top ten clonotypes cover 11% of the sample.

Compared with germline, V lacks 0 bases and J lacks 9 bases; bases without a gene match: 10. The CDR3 holds 16 amino acids from the cysteine to the phenylalanine. This entry keeps only the CDR3 DNA: 48 bases, framed from base 1. From the germline V gene (reference sequence), CDR1 is DFQATT and CDR2 is SNEGSKA. The chain couples TRBV20-1 to TRBJ2-1; 11 bases in between match TRBD2. This TCR was sampled from a human donor who had recovered from COVID-19. The source material was CD4+ T cells from blood, cultured in vitro, sampled after SARS-CoV-2 vaccination. The base sequence is TGCAGTGCTAGAGATAGCCTAGCGGGAGGTCGAGGTGAGCAGTTCTTC. It encodes CSARDSLAGGRGEQFF.